This T cell receptor beta chain was recorded in a study of blood T cell repertoires in COVID-19. Study in general: The study drew acute and convalescent COVID-19 samples from the United States, Italy and Spain. T cells, B-cell-depleted T cells, or PBMCs supplied cDNA or gDNA.

CDR3 length: 13 amino acids. The V and J ends lost 1 base and 3 bases respectively, with 6 bases between them. Per the study methods: Reference gene primer amplification yielded estimated nucleated cell counts. Data came from immunoSEQ multiplex PCR; TCRdb stores just in-frame clones and leaves some out. V, J and clone size derive from that table, while D and trimming were established from the DNA sequence. The sample includes tens of thousands of clones, more than 75% of them seen just once. The V and J genes are TRBV12-3 or TRBV12-4 and TRBJ2-5; unclear D gene. Sample: peripheral blood. The sequence was obtained from a human donor in a cohort sampled during active COVID-19. This chain's CDR3 is CASSLDRKETQYF. CDR3 bases: TGTGCCAGCAGTTTAGATAGAAAAGAGACCCAGTACTTC.